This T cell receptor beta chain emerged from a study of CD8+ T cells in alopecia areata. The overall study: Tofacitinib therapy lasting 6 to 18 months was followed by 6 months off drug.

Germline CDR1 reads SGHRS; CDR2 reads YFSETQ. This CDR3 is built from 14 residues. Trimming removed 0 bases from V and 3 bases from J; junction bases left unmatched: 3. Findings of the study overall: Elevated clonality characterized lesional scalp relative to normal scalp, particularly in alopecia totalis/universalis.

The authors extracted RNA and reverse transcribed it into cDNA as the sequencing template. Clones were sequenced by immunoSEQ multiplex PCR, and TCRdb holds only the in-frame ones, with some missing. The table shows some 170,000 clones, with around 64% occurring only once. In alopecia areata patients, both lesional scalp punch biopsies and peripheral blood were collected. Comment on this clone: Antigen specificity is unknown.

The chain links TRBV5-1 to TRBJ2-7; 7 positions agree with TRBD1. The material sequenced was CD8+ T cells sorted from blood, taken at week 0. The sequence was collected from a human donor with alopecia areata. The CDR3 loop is CASSLAWTGYEQYF. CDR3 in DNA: TGCGCCAGCAGCTTGGCGTGGACAGGCTACGAGCAGTACTTC. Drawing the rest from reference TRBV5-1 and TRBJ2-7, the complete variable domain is KAGVTQTPRYLIKTRGQQVTLSCSPISGHRSVSWYQQTPGQGLQFLFEYFSETQRNKGNFPGRFSGRQFSNSRSEMNVSTLELGDSALYLCASSLAWTGYEQYFGPGTRLTVT.